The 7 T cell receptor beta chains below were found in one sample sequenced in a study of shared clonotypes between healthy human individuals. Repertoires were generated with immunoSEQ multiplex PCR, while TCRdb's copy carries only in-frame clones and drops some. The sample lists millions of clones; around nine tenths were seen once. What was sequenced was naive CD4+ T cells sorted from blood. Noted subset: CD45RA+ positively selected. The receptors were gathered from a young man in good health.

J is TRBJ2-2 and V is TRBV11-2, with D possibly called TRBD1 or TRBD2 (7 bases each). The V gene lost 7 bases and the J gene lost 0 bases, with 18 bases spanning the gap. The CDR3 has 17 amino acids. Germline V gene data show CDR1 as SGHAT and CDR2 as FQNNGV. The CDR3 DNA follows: TGTGCCAGCACCATTGCCAGCGGGACAGCGAACACCGGGGAGCTGTTTTTT. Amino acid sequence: CASTIASGTANTGELFF.

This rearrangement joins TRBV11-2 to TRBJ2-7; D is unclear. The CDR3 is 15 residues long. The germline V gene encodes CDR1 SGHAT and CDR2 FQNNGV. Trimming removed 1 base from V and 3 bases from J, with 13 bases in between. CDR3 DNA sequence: TGTGCCAGCAGCTTAGGGTTCGGTGCTATCTACGAGCAGTACTTC. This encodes CASSLGFGAIYEQYF.

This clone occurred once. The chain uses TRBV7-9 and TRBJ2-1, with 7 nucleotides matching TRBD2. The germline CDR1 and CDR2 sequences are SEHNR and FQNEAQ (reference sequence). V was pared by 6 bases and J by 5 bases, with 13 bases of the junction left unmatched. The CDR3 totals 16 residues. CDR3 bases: TGTGCCAGCAGTAACCCTTTAATACTAGCGAACAATGAGCAGTTCTTC. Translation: CASSNPLILANNEQFF.

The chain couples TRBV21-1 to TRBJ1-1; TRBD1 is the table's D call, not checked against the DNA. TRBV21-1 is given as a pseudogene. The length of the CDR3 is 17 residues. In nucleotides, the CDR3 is TGTGCCAGCAGCAAACGCTCAGGTCTCACAATGAACACTGAAGCTTTCTTT. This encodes CASSKRSGLTMNTEAFF.

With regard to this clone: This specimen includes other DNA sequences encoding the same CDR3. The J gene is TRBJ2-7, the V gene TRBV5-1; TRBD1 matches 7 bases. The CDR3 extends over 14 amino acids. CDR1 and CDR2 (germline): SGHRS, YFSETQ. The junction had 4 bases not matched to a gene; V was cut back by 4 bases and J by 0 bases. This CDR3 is CASSVRDSSYEQYF. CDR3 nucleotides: TGCGCCAGCAGCGTCCGGGACAGCTCCTACGAGCAGTACTTC.

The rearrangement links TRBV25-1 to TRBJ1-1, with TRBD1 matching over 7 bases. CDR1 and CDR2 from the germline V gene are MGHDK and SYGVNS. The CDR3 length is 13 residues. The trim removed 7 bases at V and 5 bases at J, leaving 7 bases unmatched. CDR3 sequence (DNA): TGTGCCAGCATTCCGCCAGGGGGTACTGAAGCTTTCTTT. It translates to CASIPPGGTEAFF.

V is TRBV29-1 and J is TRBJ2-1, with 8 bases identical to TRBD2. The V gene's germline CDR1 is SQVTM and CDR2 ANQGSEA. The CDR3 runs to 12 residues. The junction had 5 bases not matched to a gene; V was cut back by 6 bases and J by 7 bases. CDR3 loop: CSVNRGGNEQFF. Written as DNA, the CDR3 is TGCAGCGTGAACCGGGGGGGGAATGAGCAGTTCTTC.